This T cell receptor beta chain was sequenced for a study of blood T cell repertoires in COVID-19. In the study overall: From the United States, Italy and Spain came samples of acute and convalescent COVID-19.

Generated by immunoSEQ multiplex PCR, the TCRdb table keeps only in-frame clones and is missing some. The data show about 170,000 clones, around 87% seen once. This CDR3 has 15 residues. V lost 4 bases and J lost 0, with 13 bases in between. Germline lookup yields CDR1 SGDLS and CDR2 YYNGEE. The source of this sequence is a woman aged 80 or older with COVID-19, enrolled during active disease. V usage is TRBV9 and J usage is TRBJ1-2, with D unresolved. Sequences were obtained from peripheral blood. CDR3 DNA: TGTGCCAGCAGCCTAGCCGGGATTCCTAACTATGGCTACACCTTC. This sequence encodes CASSLAGIPNYGYTF.